The 26 T cell receptor beta chains below come from one sample, sequenced in a study of shared clonotypes between healthy human individuals. Data came from immunoSEQ multiplex PCR; TCRdb stores just in-frame clones and leaves some out. The sample has roughly 810,000 clones, 90% to 98% seen once; the top ten hold under 0.3%. It was CD45RO-negative cells, positively selected for CCR7, that made up naive CD8 cells, with terminally differentiated effector memory CD45RA+ cells excluded. The sequenced sample was naive CD8+ T cells sorted from blood. The receptors here all came from a man aged 30 to 45 in good health.

A single count supports this clone. This chain links TRBV7-9 with TRBJ1-1; D uncertain. Germline CDR1 SEHNR, CDR2 FQNEAQ (reference sequence). V lost 6 bases and J 12 bases, leaving 17 bases between the germline ends. The CDR3 is made up of 12 amino acids. The CDR3 coding sequence is TGTGCCAGCAGTCAAGAGAGCCGAGAGACTTTCTTT. Translating it yields CASSQESRETFF. Based on the CDR3 plus reference TRBV7-9 and TRBJ1-1, the full variable domain is DTGVSQNPRHKITKRGQNVTFRCDPISEHNRLYWYRQTLGQGPEFLTYFQNEAQLEKSRLLSDRFSAERPKGSFSTLEIQRTEQGDSAMYLCASSQESRETFFGQGTRLTVV.

This sequence joins TRBV19 and TRBJ2-1; D is ambiguous. The CDR3 has 13 amino acids. V shed 0 bases and J shed 8 bases, with 8 bases lying between them. Germline values: CDR1 LNHDA, CDR2 SQIVND (reference sequence). The CDR3 reads CASSIDLGDEQFF. The CDR3 DNA reads TGTGCCAGTAGTATAGATCTAGGAGATGAGCAGTTCTTC. The full variable domain, in which reference TRBV19 and TRBJ2-1 provide the parts outside the CDR3, is DGGITQSPKYLFRKEGQNVTLSCEQNLNHDAMYWYRQDPGQGLRLIYYSQIVNDFQKGDIAEGYSVSREKKESFPLTVTSAQKNPTAFYLCASSIDLGDEQFFGPGTRLTVL.

The chain couples TRBV28 to TRBJ2-1; D is uncertain. Trimming cost V 6 bases and J 9 bases, with 9 bases left between them. Germline CDR1 MDHEN, CDR2 SYDVKM. This CDR3 contains 11 residues. In nucleotides, the CDR3 is TGTGCCAGCAGCCCCAGAGGTGAGCAGTTCTTC. Protein sequence: CASSPRGEQFF.

The chain carries TRBV19 and TRBJ2-1; TRBD2 agrees at 10 bases. CDR1 LNHDA and CDR2 SQIVND come from the germline V gene (reference sequence). The CDR3 runs 18 residues. Losses at the gene ends were 2 bases for V and 0 bases for J; bases not matched to a gene: 7. CDR3 coding DNA: TGTGCCAGTAGTATACTAGCGGGAGACCTTATCTCCTACAATGAGCAGTTCTTC. It codes for CASSILAGDLISYNEQFF.

This chain uses TRBV5-1 with TRBJ2-5; 9 bases align to TRBD2. The germline gives CDR1 SGHRS, CDR2 YFSETQ. Germline trimming cut 9 bases from V and 5 bases from J; bases unmatched to any gene: 14. The CDR3 is 15 residues long. CDR3 in amino acids: CATALLSGSYETQYF. CDR3 bases: TGCGCCACCGCATTACTTAGCGGGAGTTATGAGACCCAGTACTTC.

Comments on this clone: Other DNA sequences from this sample encode an identical CDR3 as well. This rearrangement joins TRBV27 to TRBJ1-1, with a weak D call TRBD1 (5 bases). V was pared by 5 bases and J by 1 base, with 11 bases between. The CDR3 is 14 amino acids. From germline, CDR1 is MNHEY and CDR2 SMNVEV (reference sequence). CDR3 sequence reads: CASSLSGPNTEAFF. Written as DNA, the CDR3 is TGTGCCAGCAGTCTCTCGGGGCCGAACACTGAAGCTTTCTTT.

This sequence joins TRBV4-1 and TRBJ1-5; the D is unclear. The CDR3 covers 15 residues. The V end lost 1 base, the J end lost 2 bases, and 9 bases lay between the germline ends. Germline values: CDR1 MGHRA, CDR2 YSYEKL. The DNA for the CDR3 is TGCGCCAGCAGCCAAGGTTCAGGAGGCAATCAGCCCCAGCATTTT. It encodes CASSQGSGGNQPQHF.

J is TRBJ2-4 and V is TRBV5-1, with D maybe TRBD2 (5 bases). V lost 4 bases and J 1 base, leaving 21 bases between the germline ends. This CDR3 spans 18 amino acids. CDR1 is SGHRS, CDR2 YFSETQ, per germline. DNA for the CDR3: TGCGCCAGCAGCCCCTCTAGCCTCCAGATAGCGGCCAAAAACATTCAGTACTTC. It translates to CASSPSSLQIAAKNIQYF. The variable domain in full, with the rest retrieved from reference TRBV5-1 and TRBJ2-4, is KAGVTQTPRYLIKTRGQQVTLSCSPISGHRSVSWYQQTPGQGLQFLFEYFSETQRNKGNFPGRFSGRQFSNSRSEMNVSTLELGDSALYLCASSPSSLQIAAKNIQYFGAGTRLSVL.

This chain connects TRBV28 to TRBJ2-1; D possibly matches TRBD1 or TRBD2 (5 bases each). V lost 5 bases, J lost 8 bases, and 16 bases lay in between. The CDR3 is 14 amino acids. The V gene's germline CDR1 is MDHEN and CDR2 SYDVKM. The CDR3 loop is CASSPRGPLDEQFF. In nucleotides, the CDR3 is TGTGCCAGCAGTCCAAGGGGACCTCTCGATGAGCAGTTCTTC.

The chain joins TRBV5-1 to TRBJ2-2, with unresolved D. The CDR3 extends over 14 amino acids. Per the germline V gene, CDR1 is SGHRS and CDR2 is YFSETQ. Trimming removed 4 bases at V and 0 bases at J, with 7 bases between. The CDR3 here is CASSVGTNTGELFF. The CDR3 DNA follows: TGCGCCAGCAGCGTAGGGACGAACACCGGGGAGCTGTTTTTT.

This chain uses TRBV6-1 with TRBJ2-7; maybe TRBD2 (5 bases). V lost 8 bases, J lost 0 bases, and 14 bases lay in between. Germline CDR1 reads MNHNS; CDR2 reads SASEGT. CDR3 size: 14 residues. The CDR3 DNA sequence: TGTGCCAGCGGTCTACCGGGGTCCTCCTACGAGCAGTACTTC. This encodes CASGLPGSSYEQYF.

This clone appeared once. The J gene is TRBJ1-2, the V gene TRBV6-1; 7 bases align to TRBD1. V was clipped by 4 bases and J by 4 bases; unmatched bases: 3. The CDR3 contains 13 residues. CDR1 MNHNS and CDR2 SASEGT come from the germline V gene. The CDR3 DNA reads as TGTGCCAGCAGTGGGACAGGCACCTATGGCTACACCTTC. Residues: CASSGTGTYGYTF.

The chain has TRBV27 and TRBJ2-2, with TRBD1 matching 9 bases. Germline V gene lookup returns CDR1 MNHEY and CDR2 SMNVEV (reference sequence). The CDR3 contains 15 residues. Unmatched junction bases numbered 5, after V lost 2 bases and J lost 7 bases. CDR3 amino acids: CASSLGTGGHGELFF. The CDR3 coding sequence is TGTGCCAGCAGTTTAGGTACAGGGGGCCACGGGGAGCTGTTTTTT.

This clone was observed once. The rearrangement uses TRBV10-2 and TRBJ2-7, with 13 bases fitting TRBD2. The length of the CDR3 is 14 residues. Germline loops: CDR1 WSHSY, CDR2 SAAADI. The V and J ends lost 10 bases and 0 bases, in that order; junction bases with no gene match: 3. The CDR3 reads CATRTSGSSYEQYF. DNA of the CDR3: TGCGCCACGAGGACTAGCGGGAGCTCCTACGAGCAGTACTTC.

In this sample, this clone turned up once. The rearrangement uses TRBV5-6 and TRBJ1-3, with 8 positions matching TRBD1. This CDR3 contains 15 residues. Germline V gene sequence: CDR1 SGHDT, CDR2 YYEEEE. V shed 2 bases, J shed 0 bases, and the junction held 1 base outside the gene matches. Here the CDR3 DNA reads TGTGCCAGCAGCTTCGGGACAGGCTCTGGAAACACCATATATTTT. Its translation is CASSFGTGSGNTIYF.

The genes are TRBV28 and TRBJ2-1, with TRBD2 as a possible D gene (5 bases). This CDR3 contains 15 residues. The germline V gene encodes CDR1 MDHEN and CDR2 SYDVKM. Trimming took off 5 bases at V and 1 base at J, with 12 bases between the two ends. Here the CDR3 reads CASSPIARSYNEQFF. CDR3 sequence (DNA): TGTGCCAGCAGTCCGATAGCGAGATCCTACAATGAGCAGTTCTTC.

This clone was recorded only once. CDR3 DNA: TGCGCCAGCAGCCAATTCCTACTTGAAAAACTGTTTTTT. This translates into CASSQFLLEKLFF. The J gene is TRBJ1-4, the V gene TRBV4-1; D is uncertain. The germline V gene has CDR1 MGHRA and CDR2 YSYEKL. This CDR3 has 13 amino acids. V was pared by 2 bases and J by 7 bases, with 8 bases between.

V and J are TRBV6-5 and TRBJ2-1, with TRBD1 matching over 7 bases. This CDR3 has 14 amino acids. The germline V gene encodes CDR1 MNHEY and CDR2 SVGAGI. V shed 0 bases and J 9 bases; nucleotides not matched to a gene: 5. The CDR3 DNA is TGTGCCAGCAGTTACTCGCCAGGGGGTGGTGAGCAGTTCTTC. As protein: CASSYSPGGGEQFF.

Notes on this clone: The junction does not match germline at one end; this may be a read error. The J gene is TRBJ2-7, the V gene TRBV7-9; 7 bases line up with TRBD2. Germline CDR1 is SEHNR and CDR2 is FQNEAQ (reference sequence). This CDR3 is built from 15 residues. The CDR3 DNA reads as TGTGCCAGCAGCCCGATAGGCGTCAGGGACTACGGGCAGTACTTC. Protein product: CASSPIGVRDYGQYF. Looking up the rest from reference TRBV7-9 and TRBJ2-7 gives the full variable domain: DTGVSQNPRHKITKRGQNVTFRCDPISEHNRLYWYRQTLGQGPEFLTYFQNEAQLEKSRLLSDRFSAERPKGSFSTLEIQRTEQGDSAMYLCASSPIGVRDYGQYFGPGTRLTVT.

In this sample, this clone turned up once. The V call is TRBV21-1, the J call TRBJ2-5; TRBD1 is the table's D call, not checked against the DNA. TRBV21-1 is noted as a pseudogene. The CDR3 extends over 15 amino acids. DNA for the CDR3: TGTGCCAGCAGCATAAAGACCGGGACAGACAAGACCCAGTACTTC. This translates into CASSIKTGTDKTQYF.

This rearrangement joins TRBV5-1 to TRBJ1-3; 9 nucleotides match TRBD1. This CDR3 region has 19 residues. Germline V gives CDR1 SGHRS, CDR2 YFSETQ. V lost 4 bases, J lost 4 bases, and 18 bases stayed unmatched. CDR3 in amino acids: CASSLRPYRGRDAGNTIYF. Here the CDR3 DNA reads TGCGCCAGCAGCCTGAGACCTTACAGGGGGCGCGATGCCGGAAACACCATATATTTT.

This chain joins TRBV5-1 and TRBJ2-3, with 9 bases lining up with TRBD2. This CDR3 has 17 amino acids. V lost 0 bases, J lost 6 bases, and 11 bases stayed unmatched. Germline loops: CDR1 SGHRS, CDR2 YFSETQ. The CDR3 region has the DNA TGCGCCAGCAGCTTGGAGAGGCGGGAGGGCCTGTTGGATACGCAGTATTTT. This codes for CASSLERREGLLDTQYF.

The rearrangement uses TRBV15 and TRBJ2-7; D not resolved. V was trimmed by 7 bases and J by 8 bases, leaving 21 bases between them. The CDR3 loop spans 14 amino acids. Germline values: CDR1 LNHNV, CDR2 YYDKDF (reference sequence). This CDR3 is CATTHSDSPFQQYF. Here the CDR3 DNA reads TGTGCCACCACCCACAGCGATTCACCTTTCCAGCAGTACTTC. Variable domain in full (rest from reference TRBV15 and TRBJ2-7): DAMVIQNPRYQVTQFGKPVTLSCSQTLNHNVMYWYQQKSSQAPKLLFHYYDKDFNNEADTPDNFQSRRPNTSFCFLDIRSPGLGDTAMYLCATTHSDSPFQQYFGPGTRLTVT.

As regards this clone: Other DNA sequences within the sample encode an identical CDR3. J is TRBJ2-2 and V is TRBV14; D is uncertain. This CDR3 has 14 residues. Germline V gene lookup returns CDR1 SGHDN and CDR2 FVKESK. Deletions cut 1 base from V and 1 base from J, with 4 bases between. CDR3 coding DNA: TGTGCCAGCAGCCAAGTGCAGAACACCGGGGAGCTGTTTTTT. This sequence encodes CASSQVQNTGELFF. Drawing the rest from reference TRBV14 and TRBJ2-2, the complete variable domain is EAGVTQFPSHSVIEKGQTVTLRCDPISGHDNLYWYRRVMGKEIKFLLHFVKESKQDESGMPNNRFLAERTGGTYSTLKVQPAELEDSGVYFCASSQVQNTGELFFGEGSRLTVL.

The chain combines TRBV30 with TRBJ2-7; D is perhaps TRBD2 (6 bases). V lost 8 bases and J 3 bases, leaving 23 bases between the germline ends. The CDR3 is 15 residues long. CDR1 and CDR2 (germline): GTSNPN, SVGIG (reference sequence). The CDR3 spells CALGRRESTNYEQYF. The CDR3 nucleotides read TGTGCCCTAGGGAGGAGGGAGTCTACGAACTACGAGCAGTACTTC.

The V call is TRBV4-2, the J call TRBJ1-4; 7 bases agree with TRBD1. Trimming removed 2 bases from V and 8 bases from J; junction bases left unmatched: 8. The CDR3 loop spans 15 amino acids. Germline V gene data show CDR1 as LGHNA and CDR2 as YNFKEQ. CDR3 DNA: TGTGCCAGCAGCCAAAATCACAGGGGCGAAGAAAAACTGTTTTTT. Translated, it gives CASSQNHRGEEKLFF.